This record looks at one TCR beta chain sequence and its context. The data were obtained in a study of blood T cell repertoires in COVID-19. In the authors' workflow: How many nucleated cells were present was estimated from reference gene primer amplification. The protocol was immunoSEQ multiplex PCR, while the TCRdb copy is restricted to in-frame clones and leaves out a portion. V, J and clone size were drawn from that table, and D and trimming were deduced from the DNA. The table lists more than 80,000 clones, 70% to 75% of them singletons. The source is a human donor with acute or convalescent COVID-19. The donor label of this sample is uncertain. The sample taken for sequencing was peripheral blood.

The CDR3 here is CASQWTGGTDTQYF. The DNA for the CDR3 is TGCGCCAGCCAATGGACAGGGGGCACAGATACGCAGTATTTT. The chain carries TRBV5-1 and TRBJ2-3; 9 nucleotides match TRBD1. Looked up from germline, CDR1 is SGHRS and CDR2 is YFSETQ. V was clipped by 7 bases and J by 1 base; unmatched bases: 4. The CDR3 length is 14 residues.